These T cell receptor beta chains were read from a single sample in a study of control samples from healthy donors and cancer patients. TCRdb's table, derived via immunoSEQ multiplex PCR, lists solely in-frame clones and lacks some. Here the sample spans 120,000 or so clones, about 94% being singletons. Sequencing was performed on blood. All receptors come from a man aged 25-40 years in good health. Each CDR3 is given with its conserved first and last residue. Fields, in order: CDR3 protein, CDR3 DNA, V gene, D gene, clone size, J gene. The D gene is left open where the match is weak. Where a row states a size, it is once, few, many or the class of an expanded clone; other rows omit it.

CASSRGTEYSGNTIYF | TGCGCCAGCAGCCGCGGGACAGAATACTCTGGAAACACCATATATTTT | TRBV4-3 | TRBD1 | - | TRBJ1-3
CASSPTVAGGYTF | TGTGCCAGCAGCCCGACAGTGGCCGGCGGCTACACCTTC | TRBV27 | - | medium-sized | TRBJ1-2
CASSQDRKVYGYTF | TGTGCCAGCAGCCAAGATAGGAAGGTCTATGGCTACACCTTC | TRBV3-1/TRBV3-2 | - | - | TRBJ1-2
CASSMGLWREGGGKLFF | TGTGCCAGTAGTATGGGCCTATGGAGGGAAGGAGGAGGAAAACTGTTTTTT | TRBV19 | - | - | TRBJ1-4
CASSPTGALSNQPQHF | TGTGCCAGCAGCCCGACAGGGGCCCTTTCCAATCAGCCCCAGCATTTT | TRBV7-8 | TRBD1 | - | TRBJ1-5
CASSVSAGGSYEQYF | TGTGCCAGTAGTGTGTCAGCGGGGGGGTCCTACGAGCAGTACTTC | TRBV19 | TRBD2 | once | TRBJ2-7
CASSLDGVSGNTIYF | TGTGCCAGCAGCTTGGATGGCGTCTCTGGAAACACCATATATTTT | TRBV5-4 | - | - | TRBJ1-3
CASSLEGYGYTF | TGTGCCAGCAGCTTAGAGGGCTATGGCTACACCTTC | TRBV7-2 | - | - | TRBJ1-2
CASSYRGAGTEAFF | TGTGCCAGCAGTTACCGGGGGGCGGGTACTGAAGCTTTCTTT | TRBV27 | - | - | TRBJ1-1
CASSQEGGHEQYF | TGCGCCAGCAGCCAAGAGGGGGGCCACGAGCAGTACTTC | TRBV4-3 | - | - | TRBJ2-7
CASSATGGNEQFF | TGCGCCAGCAGCGCAACGGGGGGCAATGAGCAGTTCTTC | TRBV5-1 | TRBD2 | - | TRBJ2-1
CASSWDRVEKLFF | TGTGCCAGCAGTTGGGACAGGGTCGAAAAACTGTTTTTT | TRBV12-3/TRBV12-4 | TRBD1 | - | TRBJ1-4
CASTARGLAFNEQYF | TGTGCCAGCACTGCTCGAGGGCTAGCGTTCAACGAGCAGTACTTC | TRBV2 | - | - | TRBJ2-7
CASSLVATVYNSPLHF | TGTGCCAGCAGCTTAGTGGCGACAGTCTATAATTCACCCCTCCACTTT | TRBV11-2 | - | - | TRBJ1-6
CAWSVGGHEQYF | TGTGCCTGGAGTGTAGGGGGTCACGAGCAGTACTTC | TRBV30 | - | - | TRBJ2-7
CAWSQGEQYF | TGTGCCTGGAGTCAGGGGGAGCAGTACTTC | TRBV30 | - | - | TRBJ2-7
CASSVVGLGNTEAFF | TGTGCCAGCAGCGTAGTGGGTCTGGGAAACACTGAAGCTTTCTTT | TRBV9 | - | - | TRBJ1-1
CASSLVTYGYTF | TGTGCCAGCAGCCTAGTAACATATGGCTACACCTTC | TRBV5-6 | - | few | TRBJ1-2
CASSASTSSYNEQFF | TGTGCCAGCAGCGCTTCGACTAGCTCCTACAATGAGCAGTTCTTC | TRBV9 | - | - | TRBJ2-1
CASSLMGQSTGELFF | TGTGCCAGCAGCTTAATGGGACAGAGCACCGGGGAGCTGTTTTTT | TRBV7-8 | TRBD1 | - | TRBJ2-2
CASSPTSSNEKLFF | TGTGCCAGCAGCCCTACTAGCTCTAATGAAAAACTGTTTTTT | TRBV7-9 | - | - | TRBJ1-4
CASSQGGNQPQHF | TGTGCCAGCTCACAGGGAGGCAATCAGCCCCAGCATTTT | TRBV18 | - | - | TRBJ1-5
CSASPITGGEGSTF | TGCAGTGCTAGTCCCATCACAGGGGGCGAGGGAAGCACCTTC | TRBV20-1 | TRBD1 | - | TRBJ1-2
CASSRRTSGPNEQFF | TGTGCCAGCAGTAGGCGGACTAGCGGGCCCAATGAGCAGTTCTTC | TRBV6-5 | TRBD2 | - | TRBJ2-1
CASGLGSGGPTDTQYF | TGTGCTAGTGGTTTGGGGTCGGGGGGGCCAACAGATACGCAGTATTTT | TRBV12-5 | TRBD2 | - | TRBJ2-3
CAISEGQRGLMGGEQFF | TGTGCCATCAGTGAGGGCCAGCGGGGACTTATGGGGGGTGAGCAGTTCTTC | TRBV10-3 | TRBD2 | - | TRBJ2-1
CASSSRGTGANVLTF | TGTGCCAGCAGCTCGAGGGGGACTGGGGCCAACGTCCTGACTTTC | TRBV13 | - | - | TRBJ2-6
CASSPDRGRSPLHF | TGTGCCAGCTCACCAGACAGGGGCAGGTCACCCCTCCACTTT | TRBV18 | TRBD1 | - | TRBJ1-6
CASSLDTGVYEQYF | TGCGCCAGCAGCTTGGATACAGGGGTCTACGAGCAGTACTTC | TRBV5-1 | TRBD1 | - | TRBJ2-7
CASSPETGANSPLHF | TGTGCCAGCTCACCAGAGACAGGGGCGAATTCACCCCTCCACTTT | TRBV18 | TRBD1 | - | TRBJ1-6
CSVDFGRQGDGYTF | TGCAGCGTTGATTTTGGCCGACAAGGTGATGGCTACACCTTC | TRBV29-1 | - | - | TRBJ1-2
CASSLQETQYF | TGTGCCAGCAGTTTACAAGAGACCCAGTACTTC | TRBV12-3/TRBV12-4 | - | once | TRBJ2-5
CASSLRRYYSPLHF | TGTGCCAGCAGTTTACGAAGGTATTATTCACCCCTCCACTTT | TRBV27 | - | - | TRBJ1-6
CASSQQGWYEQYF | TGTGCCAGCAGCCAACAGGGGTGGTACGAGCAGTACTTC | TRBV3-1/TRBV3-2 | - | - | TRBJ2-7
CASRSYSGGGTDTQYF | TGTGCCAGCAGGTCATATAGCGGGGGGGGCACAGATACGCAGTATTTT | TRBV28 | TRBD2 | - | TRBJ2-3
CASSQGTASTF | TGTGCCAGCAGCCAAGGGACCGCGAGCACCTTC | TRBV3-1/TRBV3-2 | - | - | TRBJ1-2
CASSLAGYTEAFF | TGTGCCAGCAGTTTAGCTGGGTACACTGAAGCTTTCTTT | TRBV12-3/TRBV12-4 | - | - | TRBJ1-1
CASRIDGTGAYEQYF | TGTGCCAGCCGGATTGACGGGACAGGAGCCTACGAGCAGTACTTC | TRBV5-6 | TRBD1 | - | TRBJ2-7
CAISPEVSGNYGYTF | TGTGCCATCAGTCCCGAGGTTTCAGGGAACTATGGCTACACCTTC | TRBV10-3 | - | - | TRBJ1-2
CASSLVGGGPRGELFF | TGTGCCAGCAGCTTAGTCGGCGGGGGGCCGCGCGGGGAGCTGTTTTTT | TRBV7-2 | TRBD2 | - | TRBJ2-2
CASRYRVSSYNSPLHF | TGTGCCAGCAGGTACAGGGTTAGCTCCTATAATTCACCCCTCCACTTT | TRBV28 | - | - | TRBJ1-6
CASGLTGYGNEQFF | TGTGCTAGTGGTTTGACGGGGTATGGGAATGAGCAGTTCTTC | TRBV12-5 | - | once | TRBJ2-1
CASSQGPTGWTEAFF | TGTGCCAGCAGCCAAGGACCGACAGGGTGGACTGAAGCTTTCTTT | TRBV14 | TRBD1 | - | TRBJ1-1
CASSQDQGYEQYF | TGTGCCAGCAGCCAGGACCAGGGCTACGAGCAGTACTTC | TRBV7-6 | - | - | TRBJ2-7
CSVATAYNSPLHF | TGCAGCGTTGCGACGGCTTATAATTCACCCCTCCACTTT | TRBV29-1 | - | - | TRBJ1-6
CASRYGGGEQFF | TGTGCCAGCAGATACGGGGGCGGTGAGCAGTTCTTC | TRBV14 | - | - | TRBJ2-1
CASSPGSAGELFF | TGTGCCAGCAGCCCTGGCAGCGCCGGGGAGCTGTTTTTT | TRBV5-6 | - | - | TRBJ2-2
CASSLRLAGNTGELFF | TGTGCCAGCAGTTTAAGGCTAGCGGGGAACACCGGGGAGCTGTTTTTT | TRBV28 | TRBD2 | - | TRBJ2-2
CASSPTGLAGGDTQYF | TGCGCCAGCAGCCCGACTGGACTAGCGGGGGGGGATACGCAGTATTTT | TRBV4-3 | TRBD2 | - | TRBJ2-3
CASSPGTRTDTQYF | TGCGCCAGCAGCCCCGGGACAAGGACAGATACGCAGTATTTT | TRBV5-1 | - | - | TRBJ2-3
CASRSYGYTF | TGTGCCAGCAGGTCCTATGGCTACACCTTC | TRBV9 | - | - | TRBJ1-2
CASNTGTTDTQYF | TGTGCCAGCAATACAGGGACCACAGATACGCAGTATTTT | TRBV7-8 | - | - | TRBJ2-3
CSAKIQETQYF | TGCAGTGCTAAGATACAAGAGACCCAGTACTTC | TRBV20-1 | - | - | TRBJ2-5